This entry lists 23 T cell receptor beta chains sequenced from one sample in a study of blood T cell repertoires in COVID-19. The data were produced by immunoSEQ multiplex PCR, yet TCRdb's version contains in-frame clones alone and is incomplete. Of around 56,000 clones listed, roughly 86% are singletons. The sequenced material came from peripheral blood. The receptors derive from a man aged 55 to 70 with active or convalescent COVID-19.

V and J are TRBV7-2 and TRBJ2-5; 9 bases map to TRBD1. Germline values: CDR1 SGHTA, CDR2 FQGNSA. With 5 bases clipped from V and 1 base from J, the junction kept 2 bases outside the gene matches. The CDR3 length is 14 residues. The chain's CDR3 is CASSPDRGQETQYF. The CDR3 DNA follows: TGTGCCAGCAGCCCGGACAGGGGCCAAGAGACCCAGTACTTC. Full variable domain (rest looked up from reference TRBV7-2 and TRBJ2-5): GAGVSQSPSNKVTEKGKDVELRCDPISGHTALYWYRQSLGQGLEFLIYFQGNSAPDKSGLPSDRFSAERTGGSVSTLTIQRTQQEDSAVYLCASSPDRGQETQYFGPGTRLLVL.

The DNA for the CDR3 is TGTGCCAGCAGTTTAACCGGGTATGGCTACACCTTC. Translated: CASSLTGYGYTF. The chain carries TRBV12-3 or TRBV12-4 and TRBJ1-2; D ambiguous. CDR3 size: 12 residues. V lost 2 bases to trimming and J lost 5 bases, with 6 bases between them.

The V gene is TRBV4-1, the J gene TRBJ2-7; D is uncertain. Deletions cut 0 bases from V and 6 bases from J, with 15 bases between. This CDR3 region has 15 residues. CDR1 is MGHRA, CDR2 YSYEKL, per germline. The CDR3 nucleotides are TGCGCCAGCAGCCAAGAAGGATCCAGGTCCGGCGAGCAGTACTTC. This translates into CASSQEGSRSGEQYF.

Only one count was recorded for this clone. Different DNA sequences within this sample yield the same CDR3. The chain is built from TRBV27 and TRBJ1-2; D is undetermined. CDR3 length equals 13 residues. The germline V and J ends were trimmed by 4 bases and 1 base, with 7 bases remaining between them. Germline CDR1 and CDR2: MNHEY and SMNVEV (reference sequence). The CDR3 loop is CASSSQVNYGYTF. CDR3 coding DNA: TGTGCCAGCAGTTCCCAGGTTAACTATGGCTACACCTTC.

V and J are TRBV4-2 and TRBJ1-2; D ambiguous. The CDR3 length is 12 residues. Trimming pared 0 bases from V and 7 bases from J, leaving 6 bases between. Germline CDR1 and CDR2: LGHNA and YNFKEQ. This CDR3 reads CASSQDLVGYTF. CDR3 bases: TGTGCCAGCAGCCAAGATCTTGTTGGCTACACCTTC.

The CDR3 protein is CASSLDQGSYEQYF. CDR3 sequence (DNA): TGCGCCAGCAGCTTGGATCAGGGCTCCTACGAGCAGTACTTC. The rearrangement links TRBV5-1 to TRBJ2-7, with D tentatively TRBD1 (5 bases). The CDR3 covers 14 residues. The V end lost 0 bases, the J end lost 0 bases, and 7 bases lay between the germline ends. Germline V lookup: CDR1 SGHRS, CDR2 YFSETQ. Together with reference TRBV5-1 and TRBJ2-7, the CDR3 gives the full variable domain: KAGVTQTPRYLIKTRGQQVTLSCSPISGHRSVSWYQQTPGQGLQFLFEYFSETQRNKGNFPGRFSGRQFSNSRSEMNVSTLELGDSALYLCASSLDQGSYEQYFGPGTRLTVT.

The genes are TRBV2 and TRBJ1-2; TRBD1 aligns across 7 bases. CDR3 length equals 13 residues. V lost 6 bases, J lost 6 bases, and 7 bases stayed unmatched. CDR1 and CDR2 (germline): SNHLY, FYNNEI. DNA of the CDR3: TGTGCCAGCAGGGTAACCGGGACAGATGGCTACACCTTC. Amino acids: CASRVTGTDGYTF. Complete variable domain (other parts from reference TRBV2 and TRBJ1-2): EPEVTQTPSHQVTQMGQEVILRCVPISNHLYFYWYRQILGQKVEFLVSFYNNEISEKSEIFDDQFSVERPDGSNFTLKIRSTKLEDSAMYFCASRVTGTDGYTFGSGTRLTVV.

The chain links TRBV16 to TRBJ2-4, with TRBD2 matching 8 bases. Unmatched junction bases numbered 9, after V lost 4 bases and J lost 1 base. This CDR3 comprises 17 residues. The germline V gene has CDR1 KGHSY and CDR2 FQNENV. The CDR3 DNA sequence: TGTGCCAGCAGCCCCGCGGGGGGCACCCCCGCCAAAAACATTCAGTACTTC. Translating it yields CASSPAGGTPAKNIQYF.

V usage is TRBV9 and J usage is TRBJ1-6, with D perhaps TRBD1 (5 bases). CDR3 size: 16 residues. Germline V gives CDR1 SGDLS, CDR2 YYNGEE. Trimming left V 0 bases short and J 8 bases short, with 15 bases between. The CDR3 here is CASSVGVGQVDSPLHF. The DNA for the CDR3 is TGTGCCAGCAGCGTAGGTGTGGGGCAGGTTGATTCACCCCTCCACTTT.

This clone appeared a single time. The chain recombines TRBV29-1 with TRBJ1-2; 9 nucleotides match TRBD1. With V trimmed by 7 bases and J by 3 bases, 12 bases remained unmatched. CDR1 SQVTM and CDR2 ANQGSEA come from the germline V gene. This CDR3 has 15 amino acids. The CDR3: CSAGTGTNTYYGYTF. In DNA form, the CDR3 reads TGCAGCGCGGGGACAGGGACGAATACCTACTATGGCTACACCTTC.

The rearrangement uses TRBV19 and TRBJ2-5; 12 bases fit TRBD1. Germline V gives CDR1 LNHDA, CDR2 SQIVND (reference sequence). The CDR3 spans 14 residues. The trim removed 6 bases at V and 5 bases at J, leaving 4 bases unmatched. For the CDR3, the DNA is TGTGCCAGTAGCGGGACAGGGGGCCGCGAGACCCAGTACTTC. Its protein is CASSGTGGRETQYF.

The chain combines TRBV24-1 with TRBJ2-3; 10 bases agree with TRBD2. Unmatched junction bases numbered 7, after V lost 6 bases and J lost 5 bases. CDR3 size: 15 residues. Germline V gene lookup returns CDR1 KGHDR and CDR2 SFDVKD. The CDR3 spells CATSSSGGSLDTQYF. Here the CDR3 DNA reads TGTGCCACCAGTTCTAGCGGGGGTAGTTTAGATACGCAGTATTTT.

The rearrangement links TRBV2 to TRBJ1-1; unclear D gene. Trimming removed 11 bases from V and 1 base from J, with 14 bases in between. The CDR3 totals 13 residues. The germline V gene encodes CDR1 SNHLY and CDR2 FYNNEI. The CDR3 region has the DNA TGTGCCCCCAGGCCAGGAAGGAACACTGAAGCTTTCTTT. Its translation: CAPRPGRNTEAFF.

A single count supports this clone. The chain has TRBV11-2 and TRBJ2-7; 11 bases are shared with TRBD2. There are 16 residues in the CDR3. Trimming took 1 base from V and 2 from J; bases not matched to a gene: 4. Germline V gives CDR1 SGHAT, CDR2 FQNNGV. For the CDR3, the DNA is TGTGCCAGCAGCTTAGGGCGTAGCGGGGGGGCCTACGAGCAGTACTTC. Its translation is CASSLGRSGGAYEQYF.

The chain is built from TRBV7-9 and TRBJ1-2, with TRBD1 matching 10 bases. With 5 bases clipped from V and 7 bases from J, the junction kept 10 bases outside the gene matches. This CDR3 has 15 residues. Germline CDR1 is SEHNR and CDR2 is FQNEAQ (reference sequence). The CDR3, as DNA: TGTGCCAGCAGCCCCGGACAGGGGGTGGAGAGTGGCTACACCTTC. Its translation is CASSPGQGVESGYTF.

This chain joins TRBV6-5 and TRBJ1-1; D is perhaps TRBD1 (5 bases). Germline CDR1 is MNHEY and CDR2 is SVGAGI. Deletions cut 4 bases from V and 5 bases from J, with 17 bases between. The CDR3 is 15 amino acids. The CDR3 reads CASSSAWGEKTEAFF. The CDR3 DNA reads as TGTGCCAGCAGTTCCGCCTGGGGGGAGAAGACTGAAGCTTTCTTT.

The chain has TRBV6-5 and TRBJ1-1; a weak D match, TRBD1 (6 bases). Germline CDR1 and CDR2: MNHEY and SVGAGI. V lost 6 bases, J lost 0 bases, and 11 bases lay in between. There are 14 residues in the CDR3. The CDR3 region has the DNA TGTGCCAGCAGACGGGACACTATGAACACTGAAGCTTTCTTT. It is translated as CASRRDTMNTEAFF.

This chain connects TRBV4-3 to TRBJ2-3; the match to TRBD1 covers 8 bases. The CDR3 spans 14 residues. The V segment lost 2 bases and the J segment 10 bases; nucleotides outside the gene matches: 8. Germline CDR1 LGHNA, CDR2 YSLEER. The CDR3 is CASSQSGQGTAQYF. CDR3 nucleotide sequence: TGCGCCAGCAGCCAAAGCGGACAGGGAACCGCGCAGTATTTT.

This chain connects TRBV6-5 to TRBJ2-2, with TRBD1 matching 11 bases. The CDR3 extends over 16 amino acids. J gave up 4 bases and V 4 bases, and 5 bases lay outside the gene matches. The germline V gene has CDR1 MNHEY and CDR2 SVGAGI. In DNA, the CDR3 is TGTGCCAGCAGTTCGACCGGGACAGGGGGCACCGGGGAGCTGTTTTTT. It encodes CASSSTGTGGTGELFF.

V gene TRBV10-3 combines with J gene TRBJ2-7; a weak D match, TRBD1 (6 bases). V lost 10 bases and J 0 bases, leaving 13 bases between the germline ends. Germline CDR1 ENHRY, CDR2 SYGVKD. The CDR3 has 13 amino acids. The CDR3 protein is CATTRQDSYEQYF. In DNA form, the CDR3 reads TGTGCCACCACTAGACAGGACTCCTACGAGCAGTACTTC.

The V gene is TRBV28, the J gene TRBJ2-7, with D possibly matching TRBD1 (6 bases). Germline V gene lookup returns CDR1 MDHEN and CDR2 SYDVKM. The CDR3 has 14 amino acids. V was shortened by 6 bases and J by 9 bases, with 21 bases between the two germline ends. The DNA of the CDR3 is TGTGCCAGCAGGACCCCGGGACAACCTCTTGGGCAGTACTTC. Translation: CASRTPGQPLGQYF.

The chain couples TRBV5-5 to TRBJ2-2; 7 bases agree with TRBD1. Germline loops: CDR1 SGHKS, CDR2 YYEKEE (reference sequence). The junction had 8 bases not matched to a gene; V was cut back by 2 bases and J by 7 bases. The CDR3 is 15 residues long. CDR3 DNA sequence: TGTGCCAGCAGCTTAATTTGGCAGGGGGTCGGGGAGCTGTTTTTT. It is translated as CASSLIWQGVGELFF.

The chain is built from TRBV6-6 and TRBJ1-1; TRBD1 matches 9 bases. The trim removed 5 bases at V and 5 bases at J, leaving 15 bases unmatched. Germline V gene lookup returns CDR1 MNHNY and CDR2 SVGAGI (reference sequence). This CDR3 has 17 residues. The CDR3 sequence: CASSPYGTGTVGTEAFF. CDR3 nucleotide sequence: TGTGCCAGCAGTCCCTACGGGACAGGGACCGTAGGAACTGAAGCTTTCTTT.